Listed below are T cell receptor beta chains from one sample, sequenced in a study of neurological immune-mediated disorders. MiXCR, applied by TCRdb to the 5' RACE reads, yields one record per CDR3 protein. The sample lists around 70,000 distinct CDR3 sequences, around 5.5% occurring once. The specimen sequenced was PBMCs. These receptors came from a woman in her 30s with multiple sclerosis. CDR3s include the opening cysteine and the closing phenylalanine or tryptophan. The D gene is left open where the match is weak. Rows give clone size only sometimes, using once, few, many, or a class for an expanded clone.

clone size,J gene,V gene,D gene,CDR3 protein,CDR3 DNA
many,TRBJ2-3,TRBV28,NA,CASTRRVLSTDTQYF,TGTGCCAGCACGCGGAGGGTTCTCAGCACAGATACGCAGTATTTT
NA,TRBJ2-3,TRBV7-3,TRBD2,CASSQMRGGADTQYF,TGTGCCAGCAGCCAAATGCGGGGGGGAGCGGATACGCAGTATTTT
many,TRBJ2-2,TRBV4-2,TRBD1,CASSQDQVGQGSTTGELFF,TGTGCCAGCAGCCAAGATCAAGTGGGACAGGGGTCTACCACCGGGGAGCTGTTTTTT
many,TRBJ1-1,TRBV5-1,TRBD1,CASSLVTGGTEAFF,TGCGCCAGCAGCTTGGTAACAGGGGGCACTGAAGCTTTCTTT
many,TRBJ1-5,TRBV15,NA,CATSREVVSNQPQHF,TGTGCCACCAGCAGGGAGGTCGTAAGCAATCAGCCCCAGCATTTT
many,TRBJ2-3,TRBV20-1,TRBD2,CSATKTTGGAQYF,TGCAGTGCTACCAAGACCACGGGGGGGGCGCAGTATTTT
NA,TRBJ2-2,TRBV12-3/TRBV12-4,NA,CASSLQTTGELFF,TGTGCCAGCAGTCTACAGACCACCGGGGAGCTGTTTTTT
few,TRBJ2-2,TRBV5-5,NA,CASSFLSGLLFANTGELFF,TGTGCCAGCAGCTTTCTCTCTGGCTTACTCTTCGCGAACACCGGGGAGCTGTTTTTT
many,TRBJ2-5,TRBV5-1,TRBD1,CASNKGASETQYF,TGCGCCAGCAACAAGGGGGCTTCGGAGACCCAGTACTTC
many,TRBJ1-5,TRBV6-5,NA,CASSYAEGDQPQHF,TGTGCCAGCAGTTACGCAGAAGGAGATCAGCCCCAGCATTTT
few,TRBJ1-6,TRBV4-1,NA,CASSQDPRDSPLHF,TGCGCCAGCAGCCAAGATCCTAGGGATTCACCCCTCCACTTT
many,TRBJ2-1,TRBV27,NA,CASRRQDNEQFF,TGTGCCAGCAGACGACAGGACAATGAGCAGTTCTTC
many,TRBJ1-1,TRBV29-1,NA,CSVSGLMNTEAFF,TGCAGCGTTTCGGGACTCATGAACACTGAAGCTTTCTTT
many,TRBJ1-4,TRBV15,NA,CATSRVGDNEKLFF,TGTGCCACCAGCAGAGTAGGGGATAATGAAAAACTGTTTTTT
few,TRBJ1-1,TRBV5-5,NA,CASSLDPQRNTEAFF,TGTGCCAGCAGCTTGGATCCGCAGCGGAACACTGAAGCTTTCTTT
few,TRBJ1-6,TRBV7-9,TRBD1,CASSFGTDNSPLHF,TGTGCCAGCAGCTTCGGGACAGATAATTCACCCCTCCACTTT
many,TRBJ1-1,TRBV14,TRBD1,CASSPQGAGEAFF,TGTGCCAGCAGCCCGCAGGGGGCCGGTGAAGCTTTCTTT
NA,TRBJ2-1,TRBV20-1,NA,CSATQSKYEFF,TGCAGTGCTACCCAGTCGAAATACGAGTTCTTC
few,TRBJ2-1,TRBV23-1,NA,CASSQFGGAEQFF,TGCGCCAGCAGTCAATTTGGTGGGGCTGAGCAGTTCTTC
few,TRBJ1-5,TRBV15,TRBD1,CATRTGDSNQPQHF,TGTGCCACCAGGACAGGGGATAGCAATCAGCCCCAGCATTTT
many,TRBJ2-5,TRBV5-1,NA,CASSLSDSVSQETQYF,TGCGCCAGCAGCCTGTCGGATAGCGTATCCCAAGAGACCCAGTACTTC
many,TRBJ2-5,TRBV5-1,TRBD2,CASSLSGRVEETQYF,TGCGCCAGCAGCTTGTCAGGGAGGGTAGAAGAGACCCAGTACTTC
NA,TRBJ2-4,TRBV12-3/TRBV12-4,NA,CASSLGPGHGANIQYF,TGTGCCAGCAGTTTAGGGCCGGGACACGGGGCAAACATTCAGTACTTC
many,TRBJ2-2,TRBV6-4,NA,CASSAKNTGELFF,TGTGCCAGCAGTGCCAAGAACACCGGGGAGCTGTTTTTT
few,TRBJ1-1,TRBV6-5,NA,CASSYSKRGAEAFF,TGTGCCAGCAGTTACTCCAAAAGGGGGGCTGAAGCTTTCTTT
many,TRBJ2-3,TRBV7-9,NA,CASSLGYTQYF,TGTGCCAGCAGCTTAGGATATACGCAGTATTTT
many,TRBJ1-6,TRBV20-1,TRBD1,CSAASGTGGLRSYNSPLHF,TGCAGTGCGGCTTCTGGGACAGGGGGATTAAGGTCCTATAATTCACCCCTCCACTTT
medium-sized,TRBJ2-5,TRBV12-3/TRBV12-4,TRBD1,CASQGVRQETQYF,TGTGCCAGTCAGGGGGTCAGGCAAGAGACCCAGTACTTC
NA,TRBJ1-4,TRBV7-8,TRBD1,CASSYGQGRYEKLFF,TGTGCCAGCAGCTACGGACAGGGTCGATACGAAAAACTGTTTTTT
few,TRBJ1-2,TRBV28,TRBD1,CASSPPTGYTNYGYTF,TGTGCCAGCAGTCCTCCGACAGGGTATACCAACTATGGCTACACCTTC
many,TRBJ2-7,TRBV12-3/TRBV12-4,TRBD2,CASSLGSGGAYEQYF,TGTGCCAGCAGTTTAGGTAGCGGGGGGGCCTACGAGCAGTACTTC
many,TRBJ2-3,TRBV5-1,NA,CASSLSGGSTDTQYF,TGCGCCAGCAGCTTGTCCGGAGGGAGCACAGATACGCAGTATTTT
many,TRBJ1-2,TRBV3-1,NA,CASSQRYLDNYGYTF,TGTGCCAGCAGCCAACGGTACCTCGACAACTATGGCTACACCTTC
many,TRBJ2-2,TRBV5-1,NA,CASSFFPNTGELFF,TGCGCCAGCAGCTTTTTCCCGAACACCGGGGAGCTGTTTTTT
many,TRBJ2-6,TRBV7-2,NA,CASSSGTSYSGANVLTF,TGTGCCAGCAGCTCAGGGACGTCATACTCTGGGGCCAACGTCCTGACTTTC
few,TRBJ2-7,TRBV25-1,NA,CASSPGSSPTQYF,TGTGCCAGCAGTCCCGGTTCGTCCCCCACCCAGTACTTC
many,TRBJ1-5,TRBV20-1,NA,CSARWEGNQPQHF,TGCAGTGCGAGGTGGGAGGGCAATCAGCCCCAGCATTTT
many,TRBJ2-1,TRBV11-1,TRBD1,CASSRDSYNEQFF,TGTGCCAGCAGCCGGGACAGCTACAATGAGCAGTTCTTC
many,TRBJ2-7,TRBV20-1,NA,CSATAGNIDEQYF,TGCAGTGCTACGGCAGGGAATATTGACGAGCAGTACTTC
many,TRBJ2-1,TRBV5-1,NA,CASSSDSRGEQFF,TGCGCCAGCAGCTCGGACAGTAGGGGTGAGCAGTTCTTC
few,TRBJ2-1,TRBV20-1,NA,CSASVANPSKDNEQFF,TGCAGTGCTAGTGTGGCTAACCCGAGTAAAGACAATGAGCAGTTCTTC
few,TRBJ2-3,TRBV10-3,NA,CAISRGLGVSTDTQYF,TGTGCCATCAGTCGGGGATTGGGGGTCAGCACAGATACGCAGTATTTT
many,TRBJ1-1,TRBV5-5,NA,CASSLDPGFRLNTEAFF,TGTGCCAGCAGCTTGGATCCAGGGTTCCGACTGAACACTGAAGCTTTCTTT
many,TRBJ1-1,TRBV20-1,TRBD1,CSARDFRGRTEAFF,TGCAGTGCTAGAGACTTCAGGGGGAGGACTGAAGCTTTCTTT
many,TRBJ1-2,TRBV25-1,NA,CASSRLNYGYTF,TGTGCCAGCAGTCGACTGAACTATGGCTACACCTTC
NA,TRBJ2-2,TRBV20-1,TRBD1,CSARAKQGGTGELFF,TGCAGTGCTAGAGCTAAACAGGGGGGTACCGGGGAGCTGTTTTTT
many,TRBJ2-1,TRBV7-9,TRBD2,CASSPSGRDEQFF,TGTGCCAGCAGCCCTAGCGGGCGGGATGAGCAGTTCTTC
many,TRBJ2-2,TRBV2,TRBD1,CASSEAQGAGGELFF,TGTGCCAGCAGTGAAGCGCAGGGGGCAGGCGGGGAGCTGTTTTTT
NA,TRBJ2-4,TRBV12-3/TRBV12-4,TRBD1,CASSFNDRGKIQYF,TGTGCCAGCAGTTTTAACGACAGGGGAAAAATTCAGTACTTC
many,TRBJ1-5,TRBV28,NA,CASSTPGASLNF,TGTGCCAGCAGTACCCCGGGGGCATCACTGAATTTT
many,TRBJ2-7,TRBV9,TRBD1,CASSDPRDRGGFEQYF,TGTGCCAGCAGCGACCCCCGGGACAGAGGGGGATTCGAGCAGTACTTC
many,TRBJ2-3,TRBV7-6,NA,CASSLAQHMSTDTQYF,TGTGCCAGCAGCTTAGCCCAGCACATGAGCACAGATACGCAGTATTTT
many,TRBJ1-2,TRBV6-5,NA,CASREGQSWDGYTF,TGTGCCAGCAGGGAAGGACAGAGCTGGGATGGCTACACCTTC